The 14 T cell receptor beta chains below were found in one sample sequenced in a study of technical replicates of blood from a handful of donors. Here immunoSEQ multiplex PCR was the method, and the copy in TCRdb shows in-frame clones only, minus some. The sample shows tens of thousands of clones, roughly 98% of them seen only once. Material for sequencing was T cells isolated from PBMCs. The receptors were sampled from a human donor in good health.

The rearrangement joins TRBV5-1 to TRBJ2-1, with D perhaps TRBD2 (5 bases). Germline CDR1 and CDR2: SGHRS and YFSETQ. The CDR3 sequence is 16 residues long. Trimming took off 0 bases at V and 2 bases at J, with 12 bases between the two ends. The DNA for the CDR3 is TGCGCCAGCAGCTTGGGCCTTCGGGGAGCCTACAATGAGCAGTTCTTC. Protein sequence: CASSLGLRGAYNEQFF.

The chain carries TRBV6-5 and TRBJ2-2; possibly TRBD1 for D (5 bases). Germline V gives CDR1 MNHEY, CDR2 SVGAGI. The V end lost 11 bases, the J end lost 4 bases, and 17 bases lay between the germline ends. The CDR3 sequence is 14 residues long. Here the CDR3 reads CASFRDPATGELFF. CDR3 nucleotides: TGTGCCTCGTTCAGGGATCCCGCCACCGGGGAGCTGTTTTTT.

This clone came up once. This sequence joins TRBV29-1 and TRBJ2-5, with a tentative D call TRBD2 (6 bases). Between the trimmed V and J ends, which lost 2 bases and 5 bases, there was a span of 12 bases. Germline values: CDR1 SQVTM, CDR2 ANQGSEA. The CDR3 sequence is 13 residues long. In DNA, the CDR3 is TGCAGCGTTGAAAGGGGCGCGGGGGAGACCCAGTACTTC. Translation gives CSVERGAGETQYF.

This clone was seen just once. This rearrangement joins TRBV4-2 to TRBJ2-7; perhaps TRBD1 as D (6 bases). The CDR3 loop spans 14 amino acids. Germline V gene sequence: CDR1 LGHNA, CDR2 YNFKEQ. V lost 0 bases and J lost 3, with 9 bases in between. The CDR3 loop is CASSQDIGGYEQYF. The DNA of the CDR3 is TGTGCCAGCAGCCAAGATATAGGGGGCTACGAGCAGTACTTC.

V and J are TRBV11-2 and TRBJ1-2; 9 bases align to TRBD1. V lost 6 bases to trimming and J lost 1 base; unmatched junction nucleotides: 9. Germline CDR1 SGHAT, CDR2 FQNNGV. CDR3 length equals 16 residues. This CDR3 is CASRKGQGAGNYGYTF. The DNA for the CDR3 is TGTGCCAGCAGGAAGGGACAGGGAGCGGGTAACTATGGCTACACCTTC.

The CDR3 bases are TGCGCCAGCAGACCCCTGGGGGGGGCGATTGCAGATACGCAGTATTTT. It codes for CASRPLGGAIADTQYF. The V call is TRBV5-1, the J call TRBJ2-3; the D gene is possibly TRBD2 (7 bases). Trimming shortened V by 5 bases and J by 4 bases, and 20 bases separated the two germline ends. The germline V gene has CDR1 SGHRS and CDR2 YFSETQ. The CDR3 length is 16 residues. The full variable domain, with the rest looked up from reference TRBV5-1 and TRBJ2-3, is KAGVTQTPRYLIKTRGQQVTLSCSPISGHRSVSWYQQTPGQGLQFLFEYFSETQRNKGNFPGRFSGRQFSNSRSEMNVSTLELGDSALYLCASRPLGGAIADTQYFGPGTRLTVL.

J is TRBJ2-3 and V is TRBV10-1, with 8 positions matching TRBD1. The CDR3 is 16 residues long. The V segment lost 6 bases and the J segment 4 bases; nucleotides outside the gene matches: 12. CDR1 is WNHNN, CDR2 SYGVQD, per germline (reference sequence). The DNA for the CDR3 is TGCGCCAGCAGCCTCACAGGGGGGACCGGGGCAGATACGCAGTATTTT. Residues: CASSLTGGTGADTQYF.

J is TRBJ2-1 and V is TRBV7-9; D remains ambiguous. The CDR3 runs 14 residues. V lost 1 base to trimming and J lost 5 bases, with 9 bases between them. CDR1 is SEHNR and CDR2 is FQNEAQ in the germline V gene (reference sequence). The CDR3 DNA sequence: TGTGCCAGCAGCTTAGGGAGTTCCAACAATGAGCAGTTCTTC. Translation: CASSLGSSNNEQFF.

The chain carries TRBV5-1 and TRBJ1-1; 9 positions agree with TRBD1. Germline CDR1 and CDR2: SGHRS and YFSETQ. With 3 bases clipped from V and 6 bases from J, the junction kept 9 bases outside the gene matches. This CDR3 is built from 15 residues. DNA for the CDR3: TGCGCCAGCAGCTGGGCGGGACAGGGCGCGGCTGAAGCTTTCTTT. This gives the protein CASSWAGQGAAEAFF.

The chain joins TRBV28 to TRBJ2-3; 9 positions match TRBD1. The V segment lost 0 bases and the J segment 0 bases; nucleotides outside the gene matches: 4. This CDR3 is built from 17 residues. Per germline, CDR1 MDHEN and CDR2 SYDVKM. The DNA of the CDR3 is TGTGCCAGCAGTTTATGGGACAGGGGTTCTAGCACAGATACGCAGTATTTT. Protein: CASSLWDRGSSTDTQYF.

V usage is TRBV29-1 and J usage is TRBJ2-3; D gene uncertain. Germline loops: CDR1 SQVTM, CDR2 ANQGSEA. Trimming removed 2 bases from V and 6 bases from J, with 9 bases in between. CDR3 length: 12 amino acids. The DNA of the CDR3 is TGCAGCGTTGAACTGGCTTCGGATACGCAGTATTTT. This codes for CSVELASDTQYF.

The chain couples TRBV7-6 to TRBJ2-5; 9 nucleotides line up with TRBD2. The germline CDR1 and CDR2 sequences are SGHVS and FNYEAQ. This CDR3 region has 16 residues. V shed 2 bases and J 1 base; nucleotides not matched to a gene: 5. Written as DNA, the CDR3 is TGTGCCAGCAGCTTATTCTTAGCGGGGGCCCAAGAGACCCAGTACTTC. Amino acids: CASSLFLAGAQETQYF.

V and J are TRBV5-3 and TRBJ1-5, with 8 bases lining up with TRBD1. TRBV5-3 is an open reading frame whose function is uncertain. The CDR3 is 20 amino acids. J lost 2 bases, V lost 1 base, and 17 bases had no gene match. The CDR3 spells CARSLSCLNRGCPGNQPQHF. The CDR3 nucleotides read TGTGCCAGAAGCTTGTCTTGTTTGAACAGGGGGTGTCCTGGCAATCAGCCCCAGCATTTT.

The V and J genes are TRBV6-1 and TRBJ1-5, with D uncertain. This CDR3 contains 15 residues. Trimming left V 1 base short and J 0 bases short, with 7 bases between. Germline CDR1 is MNHNS and CDR2 is SASEGT. The CDR3 loop is CASSEDSPSNQPQHF. CDR3 DNA sequence: TGTGCCAGCAGTGAAGACAGTCCTAGCAATCAGCCCCAGCATTTT.